This T cell receptor beta chain comes out of a study of cytomegalovirus exposure and HLA in healthy donors. The study's findings and limits: About 87% or about 30% of the time was how often most TCR beta V segments were productive, according to an earlier analysis.

As to this clone: Its antigen is still unknown.

Germline CDR1 and CDR2: ENHRY and SYGVKD. J lost 4 bases, V lost 0 bases, and 1 base had no gene match. The CDR3 covers 15 residues. Unrecorded immune exposures were likely, despite nominal health at sampling. The PCR contained 60 Vbeta and 13 Jbeta primers. Measured with immunoSEQ multiplex PCR; TCRdb has only the in-frame clones, and not every one. Among about 190,000 clones listed, around 80% were seen once. The chain joins TRBV10-3 to TRBJ2-5; 11 bases line up with TRBD2. The receptor was derived from a man between 35 and 55 years old in good health and CMV-seropositive. Material for sequencing was PBMCs. CDR3 sequence: CAISESGLAAETQYF. For the CDR3, the DNA is TGTGCCATCAGTGAGTCGGGACTAGCGGCAGAGACCCAGTACTTC.